A selection of T cell receptor beta chains follows, all from one sample in a study of blood T cell repertoires in COVID-19. Produced via immunoSEQ multiplex PCR; TCRdb's table is partial and in-frame only. The sample has around 60,000 clones, around 81% seen once; the top ten hold roughly 5.7%. Sequenced sample: peripheral blood. The receptors come from a man between 65 and 85 years old with acute or convalescent COVID-19. The CDR3 runs from the conserved cysteine through the conserved F or W. Each record gives: V gene, clone size, J gene, D gene, CDR3 protein, CDR3 DNA. A D gene is named only where the DNA matches it firmly. Where a row states a size, it is once, few, many or the class of an expanded clone; other rows omit it.

>TRBV5-1|once|TRBJ2-2|-
CASSGGAHGVTGELFF
TGCGCCAGCAGCGGCGGAGCTCACGGAGTCACCGGGGAGCTGTTTTTT
>TRBV4-1|few|TRBJ2-7|-
CASSQRAEQYYEQYF
TGCGCCAGCAGTCAGAGGGCTGAGCAGTACTACGAGCAGTACTTC
>TRBV5-1|-|TRBJ1-2|-
CASSVAEDGYTF
TGCGCCAGCAGCGTGGCAGAGGATGGCTACACCTTC
>TRBV5-1|once|TRBJ2-1|-
CASAKLATYNEQFF
TGCGCCAGCGCGAAGTTAGCAACCTACAATGAGCAGTTCTTC
>TRBV28|-|TRBJ1-2|-
CASSLYAQGNYGYTF
TGTGCCAGCAGTCTGTACGCACAGGGAAACTATGGCTACACCTTC
>TRBV5-6|-|TRBJ1-1|-
CASSLDSEAFF
TGTGCCAGCAGCTTGGACAGTGAAGCTTTCTTT
>TRBV10-3|few|TRBJ2-7|TRBD2
CAISDSGGASRYEQYF
TGTGCCATCAGCGACAGCGGGGGGGCCTCCCGTTACGAGCAGTACTTC
>TRBV3-1/TRBV3-2|-|TRBJ2-1|-
CASSQIRAGDEQFF
TGTGCCAGCAGCCAAATTAGGGCCGGGGATGAGCAGTTCTTC
>TRBV6-5|-|TRBJ1-6|TRBD1
CASSRGQGNSPLHF
TGTGCCAGCAGCAGGGGGCAAGGGAATTCACCCCTCCACTTT
>TRBV2|-|TRBJ1-1|-
CASRDSGPEAFF
TGTGCCAGCAGGGACAGTGGCCCTGAAGCTTTCTTT
>TRBV12-5|-|TRBJ2-7|-
CASGLGSSGPEDEQYF
TGTGCTAGTGGTTTGGGCTCCTCCGGGCCGGAGGACGAGCAGTACTTC
>TRBV5-1|few|TRBJ2-7|-
CASSLTQIPYEQYF
TGCGCCAGCAGCTTGACGCAGATCCCCTACGAGCAGTACTTC
>TRBV5-1|-|TRBJ1-1|-
CASSWAVLAFF
TGCGCCAGCAGCTGGGCCGTTTTGGCTTTCTTT
>TRBV20-1|few|TRBJ2-7|-
CSASRGDEQYF
TGCAGTGCTAGCCGGGGTGACGAGCAGTACTTC
>TRBV5-1|-|TRBJ1-6|TRBD1
CASSNGTGGFSPLHF
TGCGCCAGCAGCAACGGGACAGGGGGATTTTCACCCCTCCACTTT
>TRBV9|once|TRBJ2-7|TRBD2
CASSVSGTAIYEQYF
TGTGCCAGCAGCGTTAGCGGGACGGCGATCTACGAGCAGTACTTC
>TRBV12-3/TRBV12-4|-|TRBJ2-7|-
CASSTPGVWRLDF
TGTGCCAGCAGTACCCCGGGGGTTTGGCGGTTGGACTTC
>TRBV5-1|once|TRBJ2-6|-
CASSLLGPGANVLTF
TGCGCCAGCAGCTTGTTGGGGCCTGGGGCCAACGTCCTGACTTTC
>TRBV19|-|TRBJ2-5|-
CASSNGNFQETQYF
TGTGCCAGTTCTAACGGGAATTTCCAAGAGACCCAGTACTTC
>TRBV9|-|TRBJ1-4|TRBD1
CASSRGTGDEKLFF
TGTGCCAGCAGCCGTGGGACAGGGGATGAAAAACTGTTTTTT
>TRBV6-5|-|TRBJ2-1|-
CASQNPINEQFF
TGTGCCAGCCAGAATCCCATCAATGAGCAGTTCTTC
>TRBV6-1|few|TRBJ2-1|-
CASSDAYNEQFF
TGTGCCAGCAGTGACGCCTACAATGAGCAGTTCTTC
>TRBV5-6|-|TRBJ2-1|TRBD2
CASRLAGAGEQFF
TGTGCCAGCAGACTAGCGGGGGCGGGTGAGCAGTTCTTC
>TRBV19|-|TRBJ2-2|-
CASSTDGFWELFF
TGTGCCAGTAGTACAGACGGGTTTTGGGAGCTGTTTTTT
>TRBV29-1|-|TRBJ1-1|-
CSVGGHRRNTEAFF
TGCAGCGTTGGAGGTCACAGGAGGAACACTGAAGCTTTCTTT
>TRBV18|-|TRBJ2-5|-
CASSPSDLQGPPLYQETQYF
TGTGCCAGCTCACCTTCCGACCTTCAGGGGCCTCCCCTGTACCAAGAGACCCAGTACTTC
>TRBV5-1|few|TRBJ2-1|TRBD2
CASSLDGGGAAREQFF
TGCGCCAGCAGCTTGGACGGCGGGGGGGCCGCTCGTGAGCAGTTCTTC
>TRBV13|-|TRBJ2-2|-
CASSLGARMVRELFF
TGTGCCAGCAGCTTAGGAGCTAGGATGGTTCGGGAGCTGTTTTTT
>TRBV13|-|TRBJ2-7|-
CASSRRGYEQYF
TGTGCCAGCAGTCGAAGAGGTTACGAGCAGTACTTC
>TRBV28|once|TRBJ1-4|-
CASSSPGGEGDEKLFF
TGTGCCAGCAGCTCTCCGGGCGGGGAAGGGGATGAAAAACTGTTTTTT
>TRBV11-2|-|TRBJ2-3|TRBD2
CASRKRGGLEDTQYF
TGTGCCAGCAGAAAGCGGGGGGGCCTTGAAGATACGCAGTATTTT
>TRBV6-5|-|TRBJ1-2|-
CASRPPGTRNYGYTF
TGTGCCAGCAGGCCCCCCGGGACACGGAACTATGGCTACACCTTC
>TRBV27|-|TRBJ1-2|-
CASSGLIAGYGYTF
TGTGCCAGCTCGGGACTTATAGCGGGCTATGGCTACACCTTC
>TRBV6-5|-|TRBJ2-7|TRBD1
CASSYSWTGVYEQYF
TGTGCCAGCAGTTACTCATGGACAGGGGTCTACGAGCAGTACTTC
>TRBV5-1|-|TRBJ1-1|-
CASSLTGNTEAFF
TGCGCCAGCAGCTTAACAGGGAACACTGAAGCTTTCTTT
>TRBV10-1|-|TRBJ2-5|-
CASSGAGEETQYF
TGCGCCAGCAGTGGAGCAGGGGAAGAGACCCAGTACTTC
>TRBV5-1|-|TRBJ1-2|-
CASSLGQEDGYTF
TGCGCCAGCAGCTTGGGTCAGGAGGATGGCTACACCTTC